These 28 T cell receptor beta chains share one sample of origin, sequenced in a study of blood T cell repertoires in COVID-19. Clones were read by immunoSEQ multiplex PCR, and TCRdb kept only the in-frame ones, dropping some. Among under 140,000 clones, about three quarters were seen once, and the ten largest hold under 20%. Sequencing input: peripheral blood. Source of these receptors: a woman older than 75 with active or convalescent COVID-19.

This clone was recorded many times. The chain uses TRBV7-2 and TRBJ2-1, with 10 nucleotides matching TRBD2. The CDR3 extends over 15 amino acids. After removal of 2 bases from V and 7 bases from J, the junction contained 5 bases not matched to a gene. Germline lookup yields CDR1 SGHTA and CDR2 FQGNSA. CDR3 loop: CASSLSSGRRNEQFF. CDR3 nucleotide sequence: TGTGCCAGCAGCTTATCTAGCGGGAGAAGGAATGAGCAGTTCTTC.

The V gene is TRBV18, the J gene TRBJ2-3; TRBD2 agrees at 13 bases. V trimming: 6 bases; J trimming: 5 bases; junction bases outside the gene matches: 5. The CDR3 is 15 amino acids. Germline CDR1 and CDR2: KGHSH and LQKENI. CDR3 sequence (DNA): TGTGCCAGCTCCGGACTAGCGGGAGAAGTAGATACGCAGTATTTT. This sequence encodes CASSGLAGEVDTQYF.

V usage is TRBV6-5 and J usage is TRBJ1-1; 7 bases fit TRBD1. The CDR3 runs 15 residues. J was trimmed by 0 bases and V by 6 bases; bases with no gene match: 7. The V gene's germline CDR1 is MNHEY and CDR2 SVGAGI. CDR3 sequence reads: CASSKPGTVNTEAFF. In DNA, the CDR3 is TGTGCCAGCAGCAAACCCGGGACAGTGAACACTGAAGCTTTCTTT.

This clone was observed many times. This chain links TRBV11-2 with TRBJ2-1, with 7 positions matching TRBD2. This CDR3 spans 16 amino acids. Germline lookup yields CDR1 SGHAT and CDR2 FQNNGV. V shed 7 bases and J 1 base; nucleotides not matched to a gene: 10. The chain's CDR3 is CASIRGGRGSYNEQFF. The CDR3 nucleotides read TGTGCCAGCATAAGAGGCGGGAGAGGGTCCTACAATGAGCAGTTCTTC.

The chain employs TRBV2 and TRBJ2-7; 7 nucleotides match TRBD1. The CDR3 runs 15 residues. The V gene's germline CDR1 is SNHLY and CDR2 FYNNEI. V lost 6 bases and J lost 3; bases outside the gene matches: 11. DNA of the CDR3: TGTGCCAGCAGCGCCATTTCCGGGACAGACTACGAGCAGTACTTC. Amino acid sequence: CASSAISGTDYEQYF.

This clone was observed a single time. The chain joins TRBV18 to TRBJ2-1, with 13 nucleotides matching TRBD2. CDR3 length: 16 amino acids. V shed 3 bases and J 2 bases; nucleotides not matched to a gene: 1. Germline-derived CDR1 and CDR2 are KGHSH and LQKENI. The CDR3 coding sequence is TGTGCCAGCTCACCCGGGACTAGCGGGACCTACAATGAGCAGTTCTTC. Protein sequence: CASSPGTSGTYNEQFF.

The chain combines TRBV24-1 with TRBJ2-1; 14 bases match TRBD2. The CDR3 totals 18 residues. Germline loops: CDR1 KGHDR, CDR2 SFDVKD. After removal of 4 bases from V and 3 bases from J, the junction contained 7 bases not matched to a gene. CDR3 sequence reads: CATSDSPGLAGDYNEQFF. CDR3 sequence (DNA): TGTGCCACCAGTGACAGCCCGGGACTAGCGGGAGACTACAATGAGCAGTTCTTC.

This sequence joins TRBV29-1 and TRBJ2-3; 15 nucleotides match TRBD2. Germline V gives CDR1 SQVTM, CDR2 ANQGSEA. CDR3 length: 15 amino acids. Trimming at V came to 3 bases and at J to 5 bases, leaving 3 bases not matched to a gene. Written as DNA, the CDR3 is TGCAGCGTTGATGGACTAGCGGGAGGGATAGATACGCAGTATTTT. Its translation: CSVDGLAGGIDTQYF.

This chain connects TRBV5-5 to TRBJ2-7; TRBD2 matches 7 bases. The CDR3 spans 13 residues. CDR1 SGHKS and CDR2 YYEKEE come from the germline V gene (reference sequence). V trimming: 3 bases; J trimming: 3 bases; junction bases outside the gene matches: 3. The CDR3 DNA follows: TGTGCCAGCAGCTCGGGACTATTCTACGAGCAGTACTTC. Translation gives CASSSGLFYEQYF. Full variable domain (missing parts from reference TRBV5-5 and TRBJ2-7): DAGVTQSPTHLIKTRGQQVTLRCSPISGHKSVSWYQQVLGQGPQFIFQYYEKEERGRGNFPDRFSARQFPNYSSELNVNALLLGDSALYLCASSSGLFYEQYFGPGTRLTVT.

The chain uses TRBV4-1 and TRBJ2-7; TRBD1 matches at 12 bases. Per germline, CDR1 MGHRA and CDR2 YSYEKL. V lost 6 bases, J lost 2 bases, and 5 bases stayed unmatched. This CDR3 is built from 15 residues. The CDR3 region has the DNA TGCGCCAGCAGTTTGGGACAGGGGGCGACCTACGAGCAGTACTTC. Its protein is CASSLGQGATYEQYF.

This chain connects TRBV19 to TRBJ2-2; 8 nucleotides align to TRBD2. Per the germline V gene, CDR1 is LNHDA and CDR2 is SQIVND (reference sequence). V was pared by 3 bases and J by 4 bases, with 10 bases of the junction left unmatched. CDR3 size: 17 residues. The CDR3 coding sequence is TGTGCCAGTAGTATTCGGGCCGTGGCGGGAGGCACCGGGGAGCTGTTTTTT. Encoded protein: CASSIRAVAGGTGELFF.

The J gene is TRBJ1-1, the V gene TRBV28; D remains ambiguous. The ends were cut back, 4 bases at V and 1 base at J, with 16 bases in the middle. Germline CDR1 MDHEN, CDR2 SYDVKM. The CDR3 spans 16 residues. CDR3 coding DNA: TGTGCCAGCAGTTCCGCGGGAGGATTGACGAACACTGAAGCTTTCTTT. Translation gives CASSSAGGLTNTEAFF.

V and J are TRBV27 and TRBJ1-1; D is unclear. CDR3 size: 15 residues. Germline CDR1 reads MNHEY; CDR2 reads SMNVEV (reference sequence). The V end lost 1 base, the J end lost 2 bases, and 11 bases lay between the germline ends. The CDR3 DNA follows: TGTGCCAGCAGTTTATGGGCAGGAGGTAACACTGAAGCTTTCTTT. Amino acids: CASSLWAGGNTEAFF.

This chain uses TRBV5-8 with TRBJ1-1; D unclear. Germline assignment: CDR1 SGHTS and CDR2 YDEGEE. This CDR3 contains 14 residues. V was cut by 7 bases and J by 4 bases, with 17 bases left in between. CDR3 sequence reads: CASPLGRRLTEAFF. The CDR3 DNA reads TGTGCCAGCCCACTCGGCCGGCGGCTCACTGAAGCTTTCTTT.

The chain couples TRBV7-2 to TRBJ1-6; D call uncertain. The V gene's germline CDR1 is SGHTA and CDR2 FQGNSA. This CDR3 has 15 residues. V lost 6 bases and J lost 7, with 16 bases in between. This CDR3 reads CASSLSGSRNSPLHF. The CDR3 bases are TGTGCCAGCAGTCTCTCGGGGAGTCGGAATTCACCCCTCCACTTT.

The CDR3 here is CASAWSREQYF. The CDR3 DNA follows: TGTGCCAGCGCCTGGTCACGGGAGCAGTACTTC. The chain joins TRBV28 to TRBJ2-7; unclear D gene. The CDR3 loop spans 11 amino acids. Germline V lookup: CDR1 MDHEN, CDR2 SYDVKM. The V end lost 8 bases, the J end lost 7 bases, and 12 bases lay between the germline ends.

J is TRBJ2-5 and V is TRBV3-1 (or the pseudogene TRBV3-2); D is possibly TRBD2 (6 bases). V was trimmed by 11 bases and J by 1 base, leaving 11 bases between them. This CDR3 contains 12 residues. Germline V lookup: CDR1 LGHDT, CDR2 YNNKEL (reference sequence). CDR3 nucleotides: TGTGCCGCGGGGCCTCTCCAAGAGACCCAGTACTTC. Protein: CAAGPLQETQYF.

The V call is TRBV27, the J call TRBJ1-6; D is possibly TRBD1 (5 bases). Germline CDR1 and CDR2: MNHEY and SMNVEV (reference sequence). The CDR3 spans 16 residues. V was cut by 1 base and J by 7 bases, with 14 bases left in between. CDR3 residues: CASSLYPSGSNSPLHF. CDR3 DNA sequence: TGTGCCAGCAGTTTATACCCCTCAGGGTCCAATTCACCCCTCCACTTT.

The gene calls are TRBV19 and TRBJ1-5; D is unresolved. V dropped 8 bases and J dropped 4 bases, with 12 bases sitting between them. This CDR3 spans 13 amino acids. Germline lookup yields CDR1 LNHDA and CDR2 SQIVND (reference sequence). The CDR3 coding sequence is TGTGCCAGTGGAGGGCGGTGGAATCAGCCCCAGCATTTT. Its protein is CASGGRWNQPQHF.

The J gene is TRBJ2-7, the V gene TRBV6-2 or TRBV6-3; D is ambiguous. Trimming stripped 6 bases from V and 5 bases from J, with 14 bases between. CDR1 and CDR2 from the germline V gene are MNHEY and SVGEGT. This CDR3 has 13 residues. The chain's CDR3 is CASSLHRSDEQYF. CDR3 coding DNA: TGTGCCAGCAGCCTTCATAGAAGCGACGAGCAGTACTTC.

The J gene is TRBJ1-5, the V gene TRBV2; TRBD1 matches at 9 bases. V shed 11 bases and J 3 bases; nucleotides not matched to a gene: 8. CDR3 length equals 14 residues. Germline CDR1 reads SNHLY; CDR2 reads FYNNEI. As DNA, the CDR3 is TGTGCCGGACGCGGACAGGGGACCAATCAGCCCCAGCATTTT. It specifies CAGRGQGTNQPQHF.

This chain uses TRBV7-6 with TRBJ1-2; TRBD1 might be the D (5 bases). Trimming removed 2 bases at V and 7 bases at J, with 14 bases between. In germline, CDR1 is SGHVS, CDR2 FNYEAQ. The CDR3 covers 14 residues. The CDR3 region is CASSLRGDEGGYTF. The CDR3 bases are TGTGCCAGCAGCTTACGGGGGGATGAGGGTGGCTACACCTTC.

The chain employs TRBV25-1 and TRBJ2-5; D gene unclear. CDR3 length equals 16 residues. Germline-derived CDR1 and CDR2 are MGHDK and SYGVNS. V gave up 0 bases and J gave up 4 bases, with 15 bases separating them. The CDR3 sequence is CASSEYQTAPGETQYF. The CDR3 bases are TGTGCCAGCAGTGAATACCAGACTGCCCCCGGAGAGACCCAGTACTTC. Together with reference TRBV25-1 and TRBJ2-5, the CDR3 gives the full variable domain: EADIYQTPRYLVIGTGKKITLECSQTMGHDKMYWYQQDPGMELHLIHYSYGVNSTEKGDLSSESTVSRIRTEHFPLTLESARPSHTSQYLCASSEYQTAPGETQYFGPGTRLLVL.

This chain's CDR3 is CATIDRAGEKLFF. CDR3 in DNA: TGTGCCACCATCGACAGGGCCGGTGAAAAACTGTTTTTT. The V call is TRBV7-9, the J call TRBJ1-4, with 7 bases that match TRBD1. Germline loops: CDR1 SEHNR, CDR2 FQNEAQ (reference sequence). V was clipped by 10 bases and J by 7 bases; unmatched bases: 9. The CDR3 sequence is 13 residues long.

The chain couples TRBV2 to TRBJ2-7; D possibly corresponds to TRBD2 (6 bases). Looked up from germline, CDR1 is SNHLY and CDR2 is FYNNEI. This CDR3 contains 12 residues. V was shortened by 11 bases and J by 1 base, with 12 bases between the two germline ends. As DNA, the CDR3 is TGTGCCTGGGTGGAGGGTTCCTACGAGCAGTACTTC. This sequence encodes CAWVEGSYEQYF.

The chain carries TRBV5-1 and TRBJ2-3, with D perhaps TRBD2 (6 bases). Trimming cost V 0 bases and J 2 bases, with 7 bases left between them. This CDR3 region has 14 residues. Per the germline V gene, CDR1 is SGHRS and CDR2 is YFSETQ. CDR3 loop: CASSLARDTDTQYF. DNA for the CDR3: TGCGCCAGCAGCTTGGCGCGGGACACAGATACGCAGTATTTT. Full variable domain (rest looked up from reference TRBV5-1 and TRBJ2-3): KAGVTQTPRYLIKTRGQQVTLSCSPISGHRSVSWYQQTPGQGLQFLFEYFSETQRNKGNFPGRFSGRQFSNSRSEMNVSTLELGDSALYLCASSLARDTDTQYFGPGTRLTVL.

The V and J genes are TRBV18 and TRBJ1-4; 7 bases are a match to TRBD1. Germline values: CDR1 KGHSH, CDR2 LQKENI. V was pared by 4 bases and J by 0 bases, with 2 bases of the junction left unmatched. The CDR3 covers 15 residues. DNA of the CDR3: TGTGCCAGCTCACAAGGGACAGCAACTAATGAAAAACTGTTTTTT. This translates into CASSQGTATNEKLFF.

V usage is TRBV18 and J usage is TRBJ1-2; a possible D gene is TRBD1 (5 bases). This CDR3 has 14 residues. The germline gives CDR1 KGHSH, CDR2 LQKENI. V lost 3 bases and J lost 3, with 11 bases in between. The CDR3 coding sequence is TGTGCCAGCTCACCTGGGCAGGGTGACTATGGCTACACCTTC. Protein sequence: CASSPGQGDYGYTF.